This T cell receptor (beta chain) was sequenced for a study of PD-1 blockade in classical Hodgkin lymphoma. Study-wide points: Among the patients, those starting nivolumab under 1 year after ASCT were excluded. By C4D1, CD4+ diversity increased significantly, especially in complete responders. Reports described newly diagnosed patients as having lower baseline TCR diversity than healthy donors.

The CDR3 contains 15 residues. Germline V gene sequence: CDR1 KGHSH, CDR2 LQKENI. After removal of 6 bases from V and 3 bases from J, the junction contained 8 bases not matched to a gene. The repertoire was sequenced with immunoSEQ multiplex PCR; TCRdb's copy has only in-frame clones and lacks some. The repertoire holds around 96,000 clones, with approximately 83% as singletons. Every one of the patients relapsed after autologous stem cell transplantation (brentuximab vedotin exposure was variable). Classification of best responses gave complete response, partial response or progressive disease. Turning to this clone: Its antigen remains unidentified.

Here the sequenced sample was peripheral blood mononuclear cells (PBMCs), taken at baseline. The gene calls are TRBV18 and TRBJ2-7; 10 nucleotides line up with TRBD1. The sequence derives from a human donor with classical Hodgkin lymphoma. The CDR3 coding sequence is TGTGCCAGCTCTCCCTCGGGACAGGGGTTCTACGAGCAGTACTTC. Translation: CASSPSGQGFYEQYF. Based on the CDR3 plus reference TRBV18 and TRBJ2-7, the full variable domain is NAGVMQNPRHLVRRRGQEARLRCSPMKGHSHVYWYRQLPEEGLKFMVYLQKENIIDESGMPKERFSAEFPKEGPSILRIQQVVRGDSAAYFCASSPSGQGFYEQYFGPGTRLTVT.